Sequencing of this T cell receptor beta chain was carried out in a study of early T cells in non-severe SARS-CoV-2 infection. Overall study: From unsorted whole blood, bulk RNA was sequenced, and the chains remained unpaired.

Molecules of cDNA were individually given unique molecular identifiers that were attached to them. TCRdb re-called the 5' RACE reads through MiXCR, storing one row per CDR3 protein. The sample holds approximately 50,000 distinct CDR3 sequences, under 15% seen once. CDR3 size: 17 residues. With V trimmed by 2 bases and J by 7 bases, 11 bases remained unmatched. The germline V gene has CDR1 SGDLS and CDR2 YYNGEE. Study results and limitations: Anti-spike CD8 responses were favored in VDJdb matching, and private and CD4 specificities were missed.

Remarks on this clonotype: Its antigen remains unknown.

Sequenced: whole blood. The TCR sequence derives from an adult who was a healthcare worker with PCR-confirmed SARS-CoV-2 infection or an uninfected control (not recorded which). The chain couples TRBV9 to TRBJ2-1; TRBD2 agrees at 11 bases. CDR3 DNA: TGTGCCAGCAGCGTCGGACTAGCGGGCGGGCTGGGGAATGAGCAGTTCTTC. Translating gives CASSVGLAGGLGNEQFF.